The entry that follows covers one T cell receptor (beta chain) sequence. Amplified regions were TCR beta CDR3 sequences from RNA transcripts. HTBI primers were employed in a first-round RT-PCR of the TCR CDR3. Via MiXCR, TCRdb re-called the multiplex PCR reads, giving one row per CDR3 protein. In the table there are about 410,000 distinct CDR3 sequences, around 15% of which are singletons. This sample was included in a study of T cells in Graves' hyperthyroidism and ophthalmopathy. Across the study: Peripheral blood was taken when the disease was first diagnosed, before any treatment began.

This receptor was obtained from a man between 18 and 35 years old with Graves' ophthalmopathy. Sequenced sample: blood.

The CDR3 sequence: CASRGKAGVTNEKLFF. The CDR3 nucleotides read TGTGCCAGCAGGGGTAAAGCAGGGGTAACTAATGAAAAACTGTTTTTT. The chain links TRBV12-3 or TRBV12-4 to TRBJ1-4; a weak D match, TRBD1 (6 bases). V was trimmed by 6 bases and J by 1 base, leaving 15 bases between them. The CDR3 consists of 16 residues.